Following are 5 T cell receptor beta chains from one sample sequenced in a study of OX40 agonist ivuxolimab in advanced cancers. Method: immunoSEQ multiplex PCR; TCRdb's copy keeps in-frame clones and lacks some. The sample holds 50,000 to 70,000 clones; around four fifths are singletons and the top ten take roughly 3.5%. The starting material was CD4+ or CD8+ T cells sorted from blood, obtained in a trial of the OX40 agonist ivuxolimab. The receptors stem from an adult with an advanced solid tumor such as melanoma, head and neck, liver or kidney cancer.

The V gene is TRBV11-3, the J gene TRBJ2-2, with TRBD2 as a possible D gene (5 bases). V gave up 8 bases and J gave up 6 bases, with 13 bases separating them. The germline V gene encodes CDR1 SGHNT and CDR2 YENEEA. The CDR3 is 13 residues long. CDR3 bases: TGTGCCAGCGCCGGGAAGGTTTCCGGGGAGCTGTTTTTT. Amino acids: CASAGKVSGELFF.

CDR3 sequence reads: CASSPSGYSYNEQFF. Written as DNA, the CDR3 is TGTGCCAGCAGCCCCAGCGGGTACTCCTACAATGAGCAGTTCTTC. The chain combines TRBV28 with TRBJ2-1; maybe TRBD2 (6 bases). The CDR3 totals 15 residues. Looked up from germline, CDR1 is MDHEN and CDR2 is SYDVKM. V lost 6 bases and J 0 bases, leaving 12 bases between the germline ends.

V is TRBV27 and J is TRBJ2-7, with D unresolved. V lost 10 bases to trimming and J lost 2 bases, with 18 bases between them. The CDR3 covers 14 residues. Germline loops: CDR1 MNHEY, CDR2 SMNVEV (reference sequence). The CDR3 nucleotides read TGTGCCACCCTTGACCTCGAGAAGCCCTACGAGCAGTACTTC. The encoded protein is CATLDLEKPYEQYF.

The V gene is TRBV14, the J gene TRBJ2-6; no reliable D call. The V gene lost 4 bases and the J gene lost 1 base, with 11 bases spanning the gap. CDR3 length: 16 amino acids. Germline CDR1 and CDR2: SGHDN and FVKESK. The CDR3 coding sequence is TGTGCCAGCAGCCTCCTTGGGCCTTCTGGGGCCAACGTCCTGACTTTC. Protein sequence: CASSLLGPSGANVLTF.

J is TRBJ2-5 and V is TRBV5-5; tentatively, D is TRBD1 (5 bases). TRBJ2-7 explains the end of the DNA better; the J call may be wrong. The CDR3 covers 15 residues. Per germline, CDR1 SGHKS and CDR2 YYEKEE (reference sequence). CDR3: CASSLDWTRSYEQYF. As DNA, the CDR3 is TGTGCCAGCAGCTTGGATTGGACAAGGAGCTACGAGCAGTACTTC.